The clone carrying this T cell receptor (beta chain) is categorized as large. Antigen unknown. TCR beta rearrangements were amplified from peripheral blood genomic DNA. These data originate in a study of T cell repertoires in aging, cancer and after chemotherapy. Study outcomes and limitations: Across the chemotherapy interval, each cancer cohort showed higher median generation probability, suggesting thymic rebound. Healthy donors lost TCR diversity with age mainly through richness, cancer patients through richness and evenness.

The CDR3 has 13 amino acids. Germline CDR1 reads LNHDA; CDR2 reads SQIVND (reference sequence). Trimming left V 4 bases short and J 1 base short, with 5 bases between. TRB rearrangements spanning V, D and J were amplified using mixed TRB-A/B primers. One entry per CDR3 protein results from TCRdb running MiXCR on the multiplex PCR reads. The sample includes about 2,300 distinct CDR3 sequences, 22% of them seen just once. The chain has TRBV19 and TRBJ2-1; D not resolved. Sequenced sample: blood. The clonotype comes from a human donor with a blood cancer. CDR3 protein: CASSTVSYNEQFF. Here the CDR3 DNA reads TGTGCCAGTAGTACGGTGTCCTACAATGAGCAGTTCTTC.